This TCR beta chain was recorded in a study of cytomegalovirus exposure and HLA in healthy donors. Study-wide points: Investigators reported over 150 TCR beta chains as tied to cytomegalovirus. Specific recognition of CMV antigens was confirmed in vitro for a few chains (all CMV-associated).

V shed 4 bases, J shed 5 bases, and the junction held 4 bases outside the gene matches. Per the germline V gene, CDR1 is LNHDA and CDR2 is SQIVND (reference sequence). The CDR3 runs 16 residues. Method: immunoSEQ multiplex PCR; TCRdb's copy keeps in-frame clones and lacks some. The sample holds under 200,000 clones, about 88% seen once. Comments on this clone: The antigen remains undetermined.

The sequencing input was PBMCs. J is TRBJ2-4 and V is TRBV19; the match to TRBD2 covers 14 bases. The sequence was collected from a woman aged 18-29 years in good health and CMV-seronegative. In DNA, the CDR3 is TGTGCCAGTAGTAGACTAGCGGGAGGGGTGCAAAACATTCAGTACTTC. As protein: CASSRLAGGVQNIQYF. Drawing the rest from reference TRBV19 and TRBJ2-4, the complete variable domain is DGGITQSPKYLFRKEGQNVTLSCEQNLNHDAMYWYRQDPGQGLRLIYYSQIVNDFQKGDIAEGYSVSREKKESFPLTVTSAQKNPTAFYLCASSRLAGGVQNIQYFGAGTRLSVL.